Sequencing of this T cell receptor (beta chain) was carried out in a study of shared clonotypes between healthy human individuals. Points from the study as a whole: Owing to a small donor count, the genetic and exposure-history diversity represented was limited.

The assay was immunoSEQ multiplex PCR, and TCRdb's table has in-frame clones only and misses some. Among over a million clones listed, approximately 80% were seen once. This CDR3 has 17 amino acids. Germline V CDR1 and CDR2: MGHDK, SYGVNS. V lost 4 bases to trimming and J lost 4 bases; unmatched junction nucleotides: 12. This clone was observed a handful of times. Its cognate antigen is unknown. This chain joins TRBV25-1 and TRBJ2-5; 10 bases line up with TRBD2. Input material: memory CD4+ T cells from PBMCs. The subset is: CD45RA-negative fraction. This clonotype originated in a man between 18 and 29 years old in good health. Some clones in this sample may be carry-over from other donors' samples. In nucleotides, the CDR3 is TGTGCCAGCAGTGTATCTCTAGCGGGAGAGGGGCCAGAGACCCAGTACTTC. This encodes CASSVSLAGEGPETQYF.